This T cell receptor beta chain stems from a study of response to subunit inactivated influenza vaccine. General study findings and limits: Few new T cells, the authors suggested, are recruited by each seasonal influenza vaccination.

The table lists this clonotype with many counts. As yet, its antigen is unknown. TCRdb re-derived calls from the RT-PCR reads in MiXCR, one entry per CDR3 protein. The sample lists roughly 500,000 distinct CDR3 sequences, about 17% occurring once. The germline V gene encodes CDR1 LGHNA and CDR2 YSLEER. Trimming took off 4 bases at V and 5 bases at J, with 17 bases between the two ends. CDR3 length: 15 residues. The sample in question was CD4+ T cells sorted from PBMCs, obtained less than 30 months after vaccination. The rearrangement links TRBV4-3 to TRBJ2-5; possibly TRBD1 for D (7 bases). The clonotype was recovered from a man aged 50 to 75 who received an inactivated influenza vaccine. The CDR3 protein is CASSLNRGGGETQYF. CDR3 nucleotides: TGCGCCAGCAGCCTAAACAGGGGAGGAGGGGAGACCCAGTACTTC.